One and the same sample provided the 9 T cell receptor beta chains below, sequenced in a study of control samples from healthy donors and cancer patients. Sequencing was performed with immunoSEQ multiplex PCR; in TCRdb, only in-frame clones are kept and a portion is missing. This table holds under 85,000 clones, approximately 82% found once. Sequenced: PBMCs. These receptor sequences come from a man aged 60 to 69 with head and neck cancer.

The chain employs TRBV27 and TRBJ2-2; D is possibly TRBD2 (6 bases). Between the trimmed V and J ends, which lost 2 bases and 1 base, there was a span of 11 bases. The CDR3 loop spans 16 amino acids. CDR1 is MNHEY, CDR2 SMNVEV, per germline (reference sequence). Written as DNA, the CDR3 is TGTGCCAGCAGTTTAGGGCTAGCGTTGAACACCGGGGAGCTGTTTTTT. Its protein is CASSLGLALNTGELFF.

The J gene is TRBJ2-1, the V gene TRBV28; the match to TRBD1 covers 7 bases. The germline CDR1 and CDR2 sequences are MDHEN and SYDVKM. The CDR3 is 18 amino acids. V shed 6 bases, J shed 6 bases, and the junction held 20 bases outside the gene matches. The CDR3 region is CASRLLGPPTGLGNEQFF. The CDR3, as DNA: TGTGCCAGCAGACTTTTAGGGCCCCCGACAGGGCTGGGCAATGAGCAGTTCTTC.

The V gene is TRBV29-1, the J gene TRBJ2-1; 10 nucleotides align to TRBD2. CDR3 length: 14 residues. Per the germline V gene, CDR1 is SQVTM and CDR2 is ANQGSEA. Trimming cost V 4 bases and J 8 bases; bases outside gene matches: 8. CDR3 loop: CSVAPTSGYHEQFF. CDR3 DNA: TGCAGCGTTGCCCCGACTAGCGGGTACCATGAGCAGTTCTTC.

The V call is TRBV7-9, the J call TRBJ2-1; 9 bases fit TRBD2. After removal of 1 base from V and 4 bases from J, the junction contained 8 bases not matched to a gene. The CDR3 covers 17 residues. Germline assignment: CDR1 SEHNR and CDR2 FQNEAQ (reference sequence). The CDR3, as DNA: TGTGCCAGCAGCTTAGAGAGGGGACTAGCAGCGTACAATGAGCAGTTCTTC. Its translation is CASSLERGLAAYNEQFF.

The rearrangement joins TRBV7-9 to TRBJ2-1, with D unclear. Germline V lookup: CDR1 SEHNR, CDR2 FQNEAQ (reference sequence). The length of the CDR3 is 12 residues. Trimming pared 7 bases from V and 6 bases from J, leaving 10 bases between. CDR3 bases: TGTGCCAGCACCCCCGCCCGCAATGAGCAGTTCTTC. This gives the protein CASTPARNEQFF.

The chain recombines TRBV12-3 or TRBV12-4 with TRBJ2-1; tentatively, D is TRBD1 (5 bases). This CDR3 is 13 amino acids long. V dropped 2 bases and J dropped 9 bases, with 11 bases sitting between them. This chain's CDR3 is CASSLTAQGEQFF. CDR3 bases: TGTGCCAGCAGTTTAACAGCCCAGGGTGAGCAGTTCTTC.

The V gene is TRBV5-1, the J gene TRBJ2-4; TRBD1 matches at 8 bases. The J segment lost 5 bases and the V segment lost 0 bases, leaving 10 bases of the junction unmatched. The germline gives CDR1 SGHRS, CDR2 YFSETQ. There are 17 residues in the CDR3. CDR3 nucleotides: TGCGCCAGCAGCTTGGTGGCAGGCAGGGGGCTTGAAAACATTCAGTACTTC. Residues: CASSLVAGRGLENIQYF. Based on the CDR3 plus reference TRBV5-1 and TRBJ2-4, the full variable domain is KAGVTQTPRYLIKTRGQQVTLSCSPISGHRSVSWYQQTPGQGLQFLFEYFSETQRNKGNFPGRFSGRQFSNSRSEMNVSTLELGDSALYLCASSLVAGRGLENIQYFGAGTRLSVL.

This chain links TRBV11-1 with TRBJ2-1, with 15 bases lining up with TRBD2. J gave up 9 bases and V 3 bases, and 3 bases lay outside the gene matches. The CDR3 spans 15 residues. CDR1 SGHAT and CDR2 FQDESV come from the germline V gene (reference sequence). CDR3 in amino acids: CASSFGLAGGAEQFF. CDR3 sequence (DNA): TGTGCCAGCAGCTTCGGACTAGCGGGAGGGGCTGAGCAGTTCTTC.

The chain has TRBV2 and TRBJ2-1; TRBD2 aligns across 10 bases. CDR1 SNHLY and CDR2 FYNNEI come from the germline V gene. The length of the CDR3 is 13 residues. With V trimmed by 11 bases and J by 4 bases, 5 bases remained unmatched. In DNA form, the CDR3 reads TGTGCCGGAGGGACTAGCGCATACAATGAGCAGTTCTTC. Translation: CAGGTSAYNEQFF.